This T cell receptor beta chain was recovered during a study of blood T cell repertoires in COVID-19. Across the study: Both acute and convalescent COVID-19 samples were obtained from the United States, Italy and Spain.

Method: immunoSEQ multiplex PCR; TCRdb's copy keeps in-frame clones and lacks some. The sample lists roughly 180,000 clones, 87% seen once, with around 2.4% in the top ten. Participants' own reports of clinical history determined their cohort assignment. Two negative PCRs, clearance, or symptom resolution were required of recovered Cohort 3 donors. CDR1 SGHAT and CDR2 FQNNGV come from the germline V gene. Trimming took off 5 bases at V and 3 bases at J, with 16 bases between the two ends. The CDR3 is 15 amino acids. The sequencing input was PBMCs or T cells enriched from blood (not recorded which). The chain employs TRBV11-2 and TRBJ1-1, with a weak D call TRBD1 (6 bases). This clonotype was sampled from a woman aged 25 to 39 who had recovered from COVID-19. The CDR3 sequence is CASSLPARGHTEAFF. As DNA, the CDR3 is TGTGCCAGCAGCCTCCCGGCCAGGGGACACACTGAAGCTTTCTTT.